This TCR beta chain originates from a study of control samples from healthy donors and cancer patients. Measured with immunoSEQ multiplex PCR; TCRdb has only the in-frame clones, and not every one. This repertoire shows about 39,000 clones, approximately 82% found once; its top ten account for under 25%. There are 14 residues in the CDR3. CDR1 and CDR2 from the germline V gene are MGHRA and YSYEKL. Trimming cost V 0 bases and J 4 bases, with 8 bases left between them. What was sequenced was PBMCs. The TCR sequence derives from a woman aged 60-75 years with lung cancer. The rearrangement joins TRBV4-1 to TRBJ2-3, with D possibly matching TRBD1 (5 bases). The CDR3 sequence: CASSQELQADTQYF. The CDR3 DNA is TGCGCCAGCAGCCAAGAGTTACAGGCAGATACGCAGTATTTT.